The rows below give T cell receptor beta chains drawn from one sample of a study of cytomegalovirus exposure and HLA in healthy donors. The data were produced by immunoSEQ multiplex PCR, yet TCRdb's version contains in-frame clones alone and is incomplete. Here the sample spans roughly 140,000 clones, around 80% being singletons. The sample consisted of PBMCs. These receptors originate from a woman between 55 and 75 years old in good health and CMV-seropositive. The conserved cysteine and the conserved F or W are not part of the CDR3 here.

j_gene	v_gene	CDR3aa
TRBJ2-1	TRBV10-3	AISGRGDEQF
TRBJ1-2	TRBV19	ASKGQYGDGYT
TRBJ2-5	TRBV6-5	ASSYSDRQETQY
TRBJ2-2	TRBV4-2	ASSPPTSGRASLNTGELF
TRBJ2-1	TRBV28	ASSLTGGSYNEQF
TRBJ1-6	TRBV30	AWSVLTGRSPLH
TRBJ1-5	TRBV15	ATSRPTSRGGVPWGNQPQH
TRBJ2-1	TRBV4-2	ASSISSLAGENEQF
TRBJ1-2	TRBV6-5	ASSRQTDSYGYT
TRBJ2-7	TRBV28	ASLGLAGSYEQY
TRBJ2-7	TRBV7-2	ASSITGTSAYEQY
TRBJ1-5	TRBV5-1	AGLVRPRGIRRQPQH
TRBJ2-1	TRBV5-1	ASKPGLGYNEQF
TRBJ1-1	TRBV27	ASSLQGGNTEAF
TRBJ2-6	TRBV21-1	ASSEIEQGLPLTSGANVLT
TRBJ2-5	TRBV7-2	ASSSRTSQTQY
TRBJ2-1	TRBV6-5	ASSYSRGYEQF
TRBJ1-2	TRBV29-1	SVGDVQYGYT
TRBJ1-5	TRBV4-1	ASSPGQGGGQPQH
TRBJ1-1	TRBV18	ASSGTGGKNTEAF
TRBJ2-3	TRBV28	ASSSLVSTDTQY
TRBJ2-7	TRBV23-1	ASSHARQGKN
TRBJ1-1	TRBV29-1	SVAESTGVTEAF
TRBJ2-7	TRBV4-1	ASSHSTAYEQY
TRBJ2-5	TRBV2	ASSEAVASGETQY
TRBJ2-7	TRBV7-9	ASSTGQGPDYEQY
TRBJ2-7	TRBV11-3	ASSLSRYEQY
TRBJ2-7	TRBV7-6	ASSSSGRGAQY
TRBJ2-5	TRBV2	ASKAGRQETQY
TRBJ1-3	TRBV7-2	ASSSGGQTTPWNTIY
TRBJ2-1	TRBV27	ASSFTGVLNEQF
TRBJ2-7	TRBV4-3	ASSQEALGRGEQY
TRBJ2-7	TRBV4-3	ASSQGGADEQY
TRBJ2-2	TRBV28	ASSPLGGTGELF
TRBJ2-7	TRBV6-5	ASSPSDFSPYEQY
TRBJ2-7	TRBV25-1	ASSEFDTYEQY
TRBJ1-1	TRBV11-1	ASSYQGQAWNTEAF
.	TRBV9	ASSVAPGTGVEQY
TRBJ2-2	TRBV2	ASSELQAGGDGELF
TRBJ1-2	TRBV7-9	ASSSGTPAGYT
TRBJ2-5	TRBV30	AWNLGLAGEETQY
TRBJ2-3	TRBV4-1	ASSQVFPRRGPDTQY
TRBJ1-5	TRBV27	ASSFGTGGNQPQH
TRBJ2-1	TRBV11-2	ASANAGEQF
TRBJ2-6	TRBV28	ASSSVLAGAPISGANVLT
TRBJ2-3	TRBV13	ASSPRAGSADTQY
TRBJ2-5	TRBV4-1	ASSQVGQETQY
TRBJ1-2	TRBV6-4	ASSVTSGTGGGYT
TRBJ1-2	TRBV4-1	ASSQLGQGRGYT
TRBJ2-2	TRBV9	ASSAGLAGWNTGELF
TRBJ2-1	TRBV25-1	ASSEIAEPYNEQF